Below, 13 T cell receptor beta chains from the same sample are listed, as sequenced in a study of blood T cell repertoires in COVID-19. The assay was immunoSEQ multiplex PCR, and TCRdb's table has in-frame clones only and misses some. Seen here are 250,000 to 350,000 clones, roughly 88% observed once, and the top ten hold just under 1%. Sequenced: PBMCs or T cells enriched from blood (not recorded which). These receptors originate from a woman in her twenties or thirties who had recovered from COVID-19.

V gene TRBV7-2 combines with J gene TRBJ1-5; D remains ambiguous. The germline V and J ends were trimmed by 1 base and 4 bases, with 17 bases remaining between them. Germline values: CDR1 SGHTA, CDR2 FQGNSA. CDR3 length equals 17 residues. The chain's CDR3 is CASSLGIGNRGNQPQHF. The CDR3 DNA reads as TGTGCCAGCAGCTTAGGAATAGGAAACAGAGGGAATCAGCCCCAGCATTTT.

The rearrangement links TRBV6-5 to TRBJ2-2; 7 bases agree with TRBD2. With 6 bases clipped from V and 2 bases from J, the junction kept 6 bases outside the gene matches. In germline, CDR1 is MNHEY, CDR2 SVGAGI. This CDR3 region has 15 residues. The CDR3 bases are TGTGCCAGCAGCTATGGGGGGGTAAACACCGGGGAGCTGTTTTTT. It is translated as CASSYGGVNTGELFF.

V usage is TRBV12-5 and J usage is TRBJ1-1; 9 bases line up with TRBD1. Unmatched junction bases numbered 8, after V lost 5 bases and J lost 4 bases. Germline CDR1 reads LGHNT; CDR2 reads FRNRAP. This CDR3 comprises 15 residues. The CDR3 bases are TGTGCTAGTGGTCACGGACAGGGGCTTGGCACTGAAGCTTTCTTT. As protein: CASGHGQGLGTEAFF.

V gene TRBV6-1 combines with J gene TRBJ2-1, with 9 bases that match TRBD2. The V segment lost 2 bases and the J segment 5 bases; nucleotides outside the gene matches: 16. The V gene's germline CDR1 is MNHNS and CDR2 SASEGT. The CDR3 runs 19 residues. The CDR3 here is CASSERGRREGHRNNEQFF. The CDR3 nucleotides read TGTGCCAGCAGTGAAAGGGGACGGCGGGAGGGCCATAGGAACAATGAGCAGTTCTTC.

The J gene is TRBJ2-1, the V gene TRBV3-1 (or the pseudogene TRBV3-2); 9 bases fit TRBD2. This CDR3 is built from 16 residues. Germline V gene lookup returns CDR1 LGHDT and CDR2 YNNKEL (reference sequence). Losses at the gene ends were 1 base for V and 8 bases for J; bases not matched to a gene: 9. For the CDR3, the DNA is TGTGCCAGCAGCCAAGTGCCGGCTAGCGGGGTCGATGAGCAGTTCTTC. This codes for CASSQVPASGVDEQFF.

The rearrangement links TRBV4-1 to TRBJ2-1, with 8 nucleotides matching TRBD1. V dropped 3 bases and J dropped 0; count of bases not matched to a gene: 13. There are 19 residues in the CDR3. The germline V gene has CDR1 MGHRA and CDR2 YSYEKL. Here the CDR3 reads CASSHDRGTEFGSYNEQFF. In DNA form, the CDR3 reads TGCGCCAGCAGCCATGACAGGGGTACCGAGTTTGGCTCCTACAATGAGCAGTTCTTC.

The genes are TRBV29-1 and TRBJ2-7, with 7 positions matching TRBD1. From germline, CDR1 is SQVTM and CDR2 ANQGSEA. The CDR3 is 13 residues long. V lost 7 bases and J lost 10; bases outside the gene matches: 16. The CDR3 loop reads CSGRDRPTSKQYF. The CDR3 DNA sequence: TGCAGCGGTCGGGACAGACCCACCTCAAAACAGTACTTC.

The chain has TRBV6-1 and TRBJ2-6, with 11 bases aligning to TRBD2. Germline V CDR1 and CDR2: MNHNS, SASEGT. The CDR3 loop spans 18 amino acids. Trimming cost V 4 bases and J 3 bases; bases outside gene matches: 8. Written as DNA, the CDR3 is TGTGCCAGCAGTGGGCTAGCGGGAGGACTGAGTGGGGCCAACGTCCTGACTTTC. The encoded protein is CASSGLAGGLSGANVLTF.

This clone was counted once. The chain joins TRBV4-3 to TRBJ1-1, with a tentative D call TRBD1 (5 bases). V shed 4 bases and J shed 8 bases, with 17 bases lying between them. The CDR3 is made up of 14 amino acids. From germline, CDR1 is LGHNA and CDR2 YSLEER. The CDR3 sequence: CASSLRTPSNEAFF. Here the CDR3 DNA reads TGCGCCAGCAGCCTCAGGACACCTTCCAACGAAGCTTTCTTT.

The chain joins TRBV5-1 to TRBJ1-1; D gene unclear. The V gene lost 1 base and the J gene lost 1 base, with 14 bases spanning the gap. Germline-derived CDR1 and CDR2 are SGHRS and YFSETQ. There are 16 residues in the CDR3. The CDR3, as DNA: TGCGCCAGCAGCTTGATGGGAGGACTAAAGAACACTGAAGCTTTCTTT. Its translation is CASSLMGGLKNTEAFF. Filled out from reference TRBV5-1 and TRBJ1-1, the complete variable domain reads KAGVTQTPRYLIKTRGQQVTLSCSPISGHRSVSWYQQTPGQGLQFLFEYFSETQRNKGNFPGRFSGRQFSNSRSEMNVSTLELGDSALYLCASSLMGGLKNTEAFFGQGTRLTVV.

This clone came up once. The chain employs TRBV9 and TRBJ2-6; no clear D. Germline loops: CDR1 SGDLS, CDR2 YYNGEE. The CDR3 length is 15 residues. Trimming pared 3 bases from V and 0 bases from J, leaving 7 bases between. CDR3 residues: CASSEATSGANVLTF. CDR3 coding DNA: TGTGCCAGCAGCGAAGCGACCTCTGGGGCCAACGTCCTGACTTTC. Supplemented by reference TRBV9 and TRBJ2-6, the full variable domain reads DSGVTQTPKHLITATGQRVTLRCSPRSGDLSVYWYQQSLDQGLQFLIQYYNGEERAKGNILERFSAQQFPDLHSELNLSSLELGDSALYFCASSEATSGANVLTFGAGSRLTVL.

The sample holds one count of this clone. The chain carries TRBV4-3 and TRBJ2-7, with D possibly TRBD2 on 7 matching bases. Germline V gene lookup returns CDR1 LGHNA and CDR2 YSLEER. The V and J ends lost 1 base and 3 bases respectively, with 10 bases between them. The CDR3 has 14 residues. The CDR3 spells CASSQVGGRYEQYF. The DNA of the CDR3 is TGCGCCAGCAGCCAAGTCGGGGGGCGCTACGAGCAGTACTTC.

V is TRBV3-1 (or the pseudogene TRBV3-2) and J is TRBJ2-1; TRBD1 agrees at 9 bases. V shed 4 bases and J 6 bases; nucleotides not matched to a gene: 16. Per germline, CDR1 LGHDT and CDR2 YNNKEL (reference sequence). The CDR3 totals 18 residues. CDR3 residues: CASSLTTPGTGYPNEQFF. The DNA of the CDR3 is TGTGCCAGCAGCCTAACGACCCCCGGGACAGGGTATCCCAATGAGCAGTTCTTC.